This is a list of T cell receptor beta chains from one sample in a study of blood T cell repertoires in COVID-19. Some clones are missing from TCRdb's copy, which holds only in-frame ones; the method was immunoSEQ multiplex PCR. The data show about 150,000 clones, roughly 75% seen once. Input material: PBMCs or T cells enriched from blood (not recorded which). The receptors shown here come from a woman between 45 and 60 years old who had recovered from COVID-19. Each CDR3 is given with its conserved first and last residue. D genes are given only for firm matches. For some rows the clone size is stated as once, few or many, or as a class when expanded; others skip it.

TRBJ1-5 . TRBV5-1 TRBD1 TGCGCCAGCAGTAAGGACAGGGGAAGTGATCAGCCCCAGCATTTT CASSKDRGSDQPQHF
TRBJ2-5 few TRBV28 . TGTGCCAGCAGAATCCCTGGGCCTGGGGAGACCCAGTACTTC CASRIPGPGETQYF
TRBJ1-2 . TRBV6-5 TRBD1 TGTGCCAGCTTAACCCGCACAGGGGGCGATGGCTACACCTTC CASLTRTGGDGYTF
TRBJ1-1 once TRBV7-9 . TGTGCCAGCAGCTTTATAGCCGCCCAATATGACGCCACTGAAGCTTTCTTT CASSFIAAQYDATEAFF
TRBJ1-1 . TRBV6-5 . TGTGCCAGCAAGATGGACAGTTACAACACTGAAGCTTTCTTT CASKMDSYNTEAFF
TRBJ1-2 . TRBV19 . TGTGCCAGTAGTATCGACACTAACTATGGCTACACCTTC CASSIDTNYGYTF
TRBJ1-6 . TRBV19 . TGTGCCAGTAGTATGGCGAGGGATTCACCCCTCCACTTT CASSMARDSPLHF
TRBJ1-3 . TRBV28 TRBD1 TGTGCCAGCAGTCTGACAGGGGGCATAGACACCATATATTTT CASSLTGGIDTIYF
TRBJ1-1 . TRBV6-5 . TGTGCCAGCAGCACGGGTGCCGCGGGCACTGAAGCTTTCTTT CASSTGAAGTEAFF
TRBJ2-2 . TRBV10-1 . TGCGCCAGCAGTGAGCAATGGAGAAAGGAACCCGGGGAGCTGTTTTTT CASSEQWRKEPGELFF
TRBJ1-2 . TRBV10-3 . TGTGCCAGCCGGGGGGGATCAGTATATGGTGGCTACACCTTC CASRGGSVYGGYTF
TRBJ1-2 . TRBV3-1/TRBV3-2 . TGTGCCAGCAGCCAAAATTGGGGACTGAACTATGGCTACACCTTC CASSQNWGLNYGYTF
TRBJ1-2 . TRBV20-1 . TGCACCCTGGGGGGTCTCACTGGCTACACCTTC CTLGGLTGYTF
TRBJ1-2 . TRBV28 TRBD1 TGTGCAAGCAGTCGACAGGGGGATAATGGCTACACCTTC CASSRQGDNGYTF
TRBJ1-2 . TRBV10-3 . TGTGCCATCCGGACAGAGCCTTATGGCTACACCTTC CAIRTEPYGYTF
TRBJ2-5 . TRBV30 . TGTGCCTGGAGTGTGCTAGCTCGGGGGACCCAGTACTTC CAWSVLARGTQYF
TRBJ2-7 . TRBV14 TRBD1 TGTGCCAGCAGCCAAGGTTCTACAGGGGGCGCGTGGGAGCAGTACTTC CASSQGSTGGAWEQYF
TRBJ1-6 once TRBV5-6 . TGTGCCAGCAGCTTGGAACGCAGAAATTCACCCCTCCACTTT CASSLERRNSPLHF
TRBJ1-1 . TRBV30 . TGTGCCTGGAAGCTCAATTGGGGGGACACTGAAGCTTTCTTT CAWKLNWGDTEAFF
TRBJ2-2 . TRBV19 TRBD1 TGTGCCAGCCACCGGGACAGAAGAGCTGGGGAGCTGTTTTTT CASHRDRRAGELFF
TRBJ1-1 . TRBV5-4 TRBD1 TGTGCCAGCAGCTTGGGGAACGACAGGGCGGGAGCTTTCTTT CASSLGNDRAGAFF
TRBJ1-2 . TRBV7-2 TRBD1 TGTGCCAGCAGCGTCGGACAGGACTATGGCTACACCTTC CASSVGQDYGYTF
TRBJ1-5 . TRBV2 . TGTGCCAGCAACGACAATTATAGCAATCAGCCCCAGCATTTT CASNDNYSNQPQHF
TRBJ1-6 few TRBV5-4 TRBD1 TGTGCCAGCAGCTCCGACAGGGGGTCATGGCCCCTCCACTTT CASSSDRGSWPLHF
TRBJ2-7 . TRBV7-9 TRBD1 TGTGCCAGCAGCTTAGCCACCGGGACAGGCTACGAGCAGTACTTC CASSLATGTGYEQYF
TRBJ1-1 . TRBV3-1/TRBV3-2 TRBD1 TGTGCCAGCAGTGACAGGGTAGATGATGAAGCTTTCTTT CASSDRVDDEAFF
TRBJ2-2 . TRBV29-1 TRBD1 TGCAGCGTATACGACAGGGTCGCCGGGGAGCTGTTTTTT CSVYDRVAGELFF
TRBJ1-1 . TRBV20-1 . TGCAGTGCCTTCGGGAACACTGAAGCTTTCTTT CSAFGNTEAFF